The rows below give T cell receptor beta chains drawn from one sample of a study of T cells in Graves' hyperthyroidism and ophthalmopathy. TCRdb redid the calling of the multiplex PCR reads with MiXCR, one entry per CDR3 protein. The data show around 260,000 distinct CDR3 sequences, around 25% seen once. Source material: blood. Receptors originate from a man in his forties with Graves' hyperthyroidism that later progressed to Graves' ophthalmopathy. The conserved cysteine and the conserved F or W are not part of the CDR3 here. Fields, in order: V gene, J gene, CDR3 protein.

TRBV2	TRBJ2-2	ASRRYTGELF
TRBV29-1	TRBJ2-7	SVVAGGSYEQY
TRBV28	TRBJ1-1	ASIISRDNTEAF
TRBV3-2	TRBJ1-2	ASSQDPGQGDGYT
TRBV29-1	TRBJ2-5	SVTTGGGMETQY
TRBV7-6	TRBJ2-2	ASSLSKSRGLVTGELF
TRBV7-2	TRBJ1-2	ASSSKGGYGYT
TRBV2	TRBJ2-6	ASSDPGDGANVLT
TRBV12-3/TRBV12-4	TRBJ2-5	ASSLGRGFEETQY
TRBV7-2	TRBJ2-5	ASSSQRETQY
TRBV19	TRBJ2-2	ASIHGAPGSTGELF
TRBV6-1	TRBJ1-2	ASSPWTGGSYGYT
TRBV2	TRBJ1-5	ATRERGNQPQH
TRBV3-1	TRBJ2-7	ASSQDWITYEQY
TRBV15	TRBJ2-7	ATSRGGASREQY
TRBV10-2	TRBJ2-7	AGGPTSYEQY
TRBV6-5	TRBJ2-5	ASSYLNPRLAGGELGRETQY
TRBV4-1	TRBJ2-7	ASSQVRGRLVGEQY
TRBV6-1	TRBJ2-5	ASSPGKETQY
TRBV6-1	TRBJ2-5	ASTRLGGETQY
TRBV6-5	TRBJ2-7	ASSYDRASEQY
TRBV12-3/TRBV12-4	TRBJ1-1	ASSRLVYTEAF
TRBV7-8	TRBJ2-6	ASSPIGSGADVLT
TRBV6-2/TRBV6-3	TRBJ1-1	ASSKVGWNTEAF
TRBV20-1	TRBJ2-3	SATTGGGAGSGAPADTQY
TRBV2	TRBJ1-2	ASSNYGYT
TRBV12-3/TRBV12-4	TRBJ2-2	ASSIPPSGRIGELF
TRBV15	TRBJ2-7	ATSRQGPGSYEQY
TRBV27	TRBJ1-5	ASSLEMTGNQPQH
TRBV5-1	TRBJ1-1	ASSTGGVTEAF
TRBV7-8	TRBJ2-7	ASSSYDRATYEQY
TRBV27	TRBJ1-6	ASAPRDRDSPLH
TRBV24-1	TRBJ2-2	ATSESGTGDTGELF
TRBV6-5	TRBJ2-5	ASSYSGSGQETQY
TRBV19	TRBJ1-2	ASSFGGRTGGNYGYT
TRBV6-5	TRBJ2-5	ASSYSRYQETQY
TRBV19	TRBJ2-7	ASSMLREVGEQY
TRBV20-1	TRBJ1-1	SASGVRGEANTEAF
TRBV11-2	TRBJ2-7	ASSQIPLEGQY
TRBV6-4	TRBJ1-6	ASSNLGVSSYNSPLH
TRBV27	TRBJ2-2	ASSFSAGELF